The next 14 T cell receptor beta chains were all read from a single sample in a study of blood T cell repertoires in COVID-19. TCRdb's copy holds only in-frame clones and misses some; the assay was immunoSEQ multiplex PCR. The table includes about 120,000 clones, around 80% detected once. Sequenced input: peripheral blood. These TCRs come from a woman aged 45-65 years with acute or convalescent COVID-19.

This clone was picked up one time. The CDR3 is CATSDRSGQGFYNEQFF. In nucleotides, the CDR3 is TGTGCCACCAGTGATCGATCGGGACAGGGCTTCTACAATGAGCAGTTCTTC. The rearrangement links TRBV24-1 to TRBJ2-1; 9 bases are shared with TRBD1. Germline V gene lookup returns CDR1 KGHDR and CDR2 SFDVKD. Trimming removed 3 bases from V and 3 bases from J; junction bases left unmatched: 8. There are 17 residues in the CDR3.

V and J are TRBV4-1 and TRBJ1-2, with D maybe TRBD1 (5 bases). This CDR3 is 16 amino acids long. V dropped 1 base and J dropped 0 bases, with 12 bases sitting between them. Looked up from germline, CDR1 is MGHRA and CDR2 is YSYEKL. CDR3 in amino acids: CASSQVQGTANYGYTF. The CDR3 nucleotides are TGCGCCAGCAGCCAAGTCCAGGGAACGGCTAACTATGGCTACACCTTC.

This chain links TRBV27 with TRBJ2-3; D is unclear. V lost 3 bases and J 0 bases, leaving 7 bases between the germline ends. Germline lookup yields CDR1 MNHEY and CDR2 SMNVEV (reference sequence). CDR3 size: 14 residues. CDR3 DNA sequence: TGTGCCAGCAGTTTGCTAGGAAGCACAGATACGCAGTATTTT. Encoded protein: CASSLLGSTDTQYF.

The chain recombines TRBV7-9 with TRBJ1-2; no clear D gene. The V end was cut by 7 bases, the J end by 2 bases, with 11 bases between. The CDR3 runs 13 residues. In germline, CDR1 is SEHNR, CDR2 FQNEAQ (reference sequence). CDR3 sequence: CASIKILNYGYTF. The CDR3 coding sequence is TGTGCCAGCATCAAAATCTTAAACTATGGCTACACCTTC.

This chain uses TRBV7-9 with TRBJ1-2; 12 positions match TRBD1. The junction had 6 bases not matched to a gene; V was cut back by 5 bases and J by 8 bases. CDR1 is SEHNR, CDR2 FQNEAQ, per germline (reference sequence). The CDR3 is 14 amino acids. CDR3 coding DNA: TGTGCCAGCAGCCCGGGACAGGGGGCTCGCGGCTACACCTTC. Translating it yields CASSPGQGARGYTF.

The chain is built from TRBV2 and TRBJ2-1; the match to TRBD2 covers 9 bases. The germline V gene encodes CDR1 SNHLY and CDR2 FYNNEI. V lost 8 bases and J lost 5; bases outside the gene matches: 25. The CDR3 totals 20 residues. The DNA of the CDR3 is TGTGCCAGCGGCGAAACCGGGACTAGCTTCATCCTCTCCCGCCACAATGAGCAGTTCTTC. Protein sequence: CASGETGTSFILSRHNEQFF.

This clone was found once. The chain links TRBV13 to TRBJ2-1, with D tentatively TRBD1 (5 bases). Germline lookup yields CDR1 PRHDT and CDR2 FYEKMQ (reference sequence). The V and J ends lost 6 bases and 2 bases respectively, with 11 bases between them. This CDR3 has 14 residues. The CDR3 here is CASREGDPYNEQFF. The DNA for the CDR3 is TGTGCCAGCAGAGAAGGGGATCCCTACAATGAGCAGTTCTTC.

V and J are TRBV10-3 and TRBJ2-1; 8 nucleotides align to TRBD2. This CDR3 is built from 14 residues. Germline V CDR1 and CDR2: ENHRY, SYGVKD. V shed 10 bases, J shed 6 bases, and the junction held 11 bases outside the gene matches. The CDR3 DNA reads TGTGCCACAAGGACCGGGACTAGGGGCAATGAGCAGTTCTTC. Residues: CATRTGTRGNEQFF.

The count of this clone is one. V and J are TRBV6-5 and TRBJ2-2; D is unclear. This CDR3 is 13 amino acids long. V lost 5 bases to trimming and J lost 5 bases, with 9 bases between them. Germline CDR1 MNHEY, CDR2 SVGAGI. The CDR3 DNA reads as TGTGCCAGCAGTACGAGCCCGACCGGGGAGCTGTTTTTT. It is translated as CASSTSPTGELFF.

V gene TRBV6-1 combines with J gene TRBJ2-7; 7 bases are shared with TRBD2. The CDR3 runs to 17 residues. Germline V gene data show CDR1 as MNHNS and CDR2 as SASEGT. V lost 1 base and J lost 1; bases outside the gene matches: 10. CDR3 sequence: CASSEGLEWGGSYEQYF. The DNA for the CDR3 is TGTGCCAGCAGTGAAGGTCTTGAATGGGGGGGATCCTACGAGCAGTACTTC.

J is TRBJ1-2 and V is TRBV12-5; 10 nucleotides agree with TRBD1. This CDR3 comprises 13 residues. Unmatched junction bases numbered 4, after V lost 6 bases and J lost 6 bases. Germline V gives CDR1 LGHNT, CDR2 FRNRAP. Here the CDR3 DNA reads TGTGCTAGTGGAACGGGGACAGGGGATGGCTACACCTTC. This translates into CASGTGTGDGYTF. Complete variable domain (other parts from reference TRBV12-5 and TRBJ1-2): DARVTQTPRHKVTEMGQEVTMRCQPILGHNTVFWYRQTMMQGLELLAYFRNRAPLDDSGMPKDRFSAEMPDATLATLKIQPSEPRDSAVYFCASGTGTGDGYTFGSGTRLTVV.

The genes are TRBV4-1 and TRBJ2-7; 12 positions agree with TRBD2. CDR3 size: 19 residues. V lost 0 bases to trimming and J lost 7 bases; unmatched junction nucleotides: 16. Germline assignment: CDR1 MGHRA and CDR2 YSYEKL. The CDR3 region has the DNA TGCGCCAGCAGCCAAGACGAACTCCTAGCGGGAGGGCCCTCGGGAGAGCAGTACTTC. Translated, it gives CASSQDELLAGGPSGEQYF.

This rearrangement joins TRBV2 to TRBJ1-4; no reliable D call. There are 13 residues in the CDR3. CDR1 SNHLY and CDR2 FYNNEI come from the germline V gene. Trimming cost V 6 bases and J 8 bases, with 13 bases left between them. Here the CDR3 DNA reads TGTGCCAGCAGCGCGACACGCAGCGAAAAACTGTTTTTT. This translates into CASSATRSEKLFF.

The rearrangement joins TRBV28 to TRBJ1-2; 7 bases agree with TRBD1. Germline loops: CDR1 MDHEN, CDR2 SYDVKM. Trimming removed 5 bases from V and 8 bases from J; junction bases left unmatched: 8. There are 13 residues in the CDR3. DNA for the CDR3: TGTGCCAGCAGTGATAACAGGGGCGTCGGCTACACCTTC. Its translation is CASSDNRGVGYTF.